These 21 T cell receptor beta chains originate from one sample sequenced in a study of blood T cell repertoires in COVID-19. Sequencing was performed with immunoSEQ multiplex PCR; in TCRdb, only in-frame clones are kept and a portion is missing. Of 380,000 or so clones detected, more than 70% appear once; the ten largest clones hold 1.3%. What was sequenced was PBMCs or T cells enriched from blood (not recorded which). Receptors were obtained from a man aged 30 to 45 who had recovered from COVID-19.

The chain couples TRBV19 to TRBJ2-3, with 9 bases fitting TRBD1. Germline-derived CDR1 and CDR2 are LNHDA and SQIVND (reference sequence). J lost 4 bases, V lost 1 base, and 6 bases had no gene match. The CDR3 has 16 amino acids. DNA for the CDR3: TGTGCCAGTAGTATAGGGAGGGGACAGGGCGCAGATACGCAGTATTTT. This encodes CASSIGRGQGADTQYF. Drawing the rest from reference TRBV19 and TRBJ2-3, the complete variable domain is DGGITQSPKYLFRKEGQNVTLSCEQNLNHDAMYWYRQDPGQGLRLIYYSQIVNDFQKGDIAEGYSVSREKKESFPLTVTSAQKNPTAFYLCASSIGRGQGADTQYFGPGTRLTVL.

This rearrangement joins TRBV7-2 to TRBJ1-2, with D tentatively TRBD1 (6 bases). Germline CDR1 is SGHTA and CDR2 is FQGNSA. The V end lost 6 bases, the J end lost 0 bases, and 14 bases lay between the germline ends. This CDR3 comprises 15 residues. The chain's CDR3 is CASRKQGSANYGYTF. The CDR3 nucleotides read TGTGCCAGCAGAAAACAGGGATCGGCTAACTATGGCTACACCTTC.

This clone has just one count. The chain employs TRBV30 and TRBJ2-6; no firm D call. CDR1 is GTSNPN, CDR2 SVGIG, per germline (reference sequence). Trimming removed 4 bases at V and 0 bases at J, with 10 bases between. This CDR3 has 15 amino acids. The CDR3 loop is CAWIPYSSGANVLTF. The CDR3 DNA reads TGTGCCTGGATTCCGTACAGCTCTGGGGCCAACGTCCTGACTTTC.

The rearrangement uses TRBV4-3 and TRBJ1-5; D gene uncertain. Trimming left V 2 bases short and J 3 bases short, with 11 bases between. This CDR3 is 15 amino acids long. CDR1 is LGHNA, CDR2 YSLEER, per germline. The CDR3 sequence is CASSQSNGDNQPQHF. The DNA for the CDR3 is TGCGCCAGCAGCCAAAGTAACGGGGACAATCAGCCCCAGCATTTT.

The chain is built from TRBV27 and TRBJ1-1; 7 bases fit TRBD1. The length of the CDR3 is 14 residues. Germline trimming cut 4 bases from V and 8 bases from J; bases unmatched to any gene: 10. The germline V gene encodes CDR1 MNHEY and CDR2 SMNVEV (reference sequence). CDR3 DNA sequence: TGTGCCAGCAGTTACCGACAGGGCATATCGGAAGCTTTCTTT. Residues: CASSYRQGISEAFF.

The rearrangement joins TRBV6-1 to TRBJ2-5, with no clear D. CDR1 MNHNS and CDR2 SASEGT come from the germline V gene. The V gene lost 3 bases and the J gene lost 0 bases, with 5 bases spanning the gap. CDR3 length equals 13 residues. CDR3 in DNA: TGTGCCAGCAGTGACGACTACCAAGAGACCCAGTACTTC. It translates to CASSDDYQETQYF.

V and J are TRBV6-5 and TRBJ1-5, with 10 nucleotides matching TRBD1. V lost 6 bases, J lost 4 bases, and 6 bases stayed unmatched. Germline lookup yields CDR1 MNHEY and CDR2 SVGAGI. There are 15 residues in the CDR3. This CDR3 is CASRSGQGGNQPQHF. CDR3 nucleotides: TGTGCCAGCAGGTCCGGACAGGGGGGGAATCAGCCCCAGCATTTT.

The chain combines TRBV5-1 with TRBJ2-3; D is perhaps TRBD1 (5 bases). Germline V gene lookup returns CDR1 SGHRS and CDR2 YFSETQ. V dropped 1 base and J dropped 6 bases, with 15 bases sitting between them. The CDR3 is 15 residues long. The CDR3 bases are TGCGCCAGCAGCTTGTGGGGCGACCTCGTTGATACGCAGTATTTT. Its protein is CASSLWGDLVDTQYF.

The rearrangement uses TRBV6-5 and TRBJ2-7, with 9 bases matching TRBD2. Per germline, CDR1 MNHEY and CDR2 SVGAGI. With 0 bases clipped from V and 4 bases from J, the junction kept 4 bases outside the gene matches. CDR3 size: 15 residues. This CDR3 reads CASSYSAGGRYEQYF. CDR3 DNA: TGTGCCAGCAGTTACTCGGCGGGGGGGAGGTACGAGCAGTACTTC.

This clone was seen a single time. The chain combines TRBV18 with TRBJ1-1, with D tentatively TRBD1 (6 bases). The V gene lost 3 bases and the J gene lost 5 bases, with 10 bases spanning the gap. CDR3 size: 13 residues. Germline loops: CDR1 KGHSH, CDR2 LQKENI. Written as DNA, the CDR3 is TGTGCCAGCTCACCGACAGGAGAGACTGAAGCTTTCTTT. Protein product: CASSPTGETEAFF.

This chain connects TRBV30 to TRBJ1-2; D might be TRBD1 (5 bases). Looked up from germline, CDR1 is GTSNPN and CDR2 is SVGIG (reference sequence). Trimming stripped 0 bases from V and 5 bases from J, with 10 bases between. This CDR3 has 13 residues. CDR3 sequence: CAWSVQEGYGYTF. The CDR3 DNA sequence: TGTGCCTGGAGTGTACAGGAGGGATATGGCTACACCTTC.

The rearrangement links TRBV15 to TRBJ1-5; D uncertain. Trimming cost V 8 bases and J 5 bases, with 16 bases left between them. The CDR3 has 14 residues. The germline V gene encodes CDR1 LNHNV and CDR2 YYDKDF (reference sequence). CDR3: CATVSGERDQPQHF. The CDR3 bases are TGTGCCACCGTCAGCGGGGAGAGGGATCAGCCCCAGCATTTT.

V gene TRBV19 combines with J gene TRBJ1-5; TRBD1 agrees at 9 bases. This CDR3 spans 18 amino acids. Germline CDR1 is LNHDA and CDR2 is SQIVND (reference sequence). J was trimmed by 2 bases and V by 2 bases; bases with no gene match: 10. The CDR3 sequence is CASSINPTGGAGNQPQHF. The CDR3 nucleotides are TGTGCCAGTAGTATAAACCCAACAGGGGGCGCGGGCAATCAGCCCCAGCATTTT.

The rearrangement joins TRBV21-1 to TRBJ2-1; no check of the table's D call, TRBD1, against the DNA was made. TRBV21-1 is labeled a pseudogene. This CDR3 comprises 14 residues. The chain's CDR3 is CASSIWDRRNEQFF. CDR3 coding DNA: TGTGCCAGCAGCATCTGGGACAGGCGGAATGAGCAGTTCTTC.

V is TRBV3-1 (or the pseudogene TRBV3-2) and J is TRBJ2-7; no clear D. This CDR3 is 11 amino acids long. Germline CDR1 and CDR2: LGHDT and YNNKEL (reference sequence). The germline V and J ends were trimmed by 5 bases and 11 bases, with 13 bases remaining between them. In nucleotides, the CDR3 is TGTGCCAGCAGCTCCCTAGGAGAGGAGTACTTC. This codes for CASSSLGEEYF.

The V gene is TRBV2, the J gene TRBJ1-3; D gene unclear. The CDR3 runs 14 residues. Germline CDR1 SNHLY, CDR2 FYNNEI. Trimming pared 7 bases from V and 9 bases from J, leaving 19 bases between. DNA for the CDR3: TGTGCCAGCACCGAACCAGGAGGTGGGTTCACCATATATTTT. Its translation: CASTEPGGGFTIYF.

This chain connects TRBV10-3 to TRBJ1-5, with D unclear. The ends were cut back, 10 bases at V and 0 bases at J, with 10 bases in the middle. The CDR3 loop spans 13 amino acids. The V gene's germline CDR1 is ENHRY and CDR2 SYGVKD. The CDR3 sequence: CATTPHSNQPQHF. CDR3 bases: TGTGCCACCACACCTCATAGCAATCAGCCCCAGCATTTT.

The chain carries TRBV7-2 and TRBJ2-1; TRBD2 aligns across 8 bases. Germline CDR1 SGHTA, CDR2 FQGNSA. The CDR3 has 16 residues. Unmatched junction bases numbered 10, after V lost 5 bases and J lost 4 bases. CDR3 nucleotides: TGTGCCAGCAGCGTCTCCGGGACTAGGGGATACAATGAGCAGTTCTTC. Its protein is CASSVSGTRGYNEQFF.

In its sample, this clone was seen once. The J gene is TRBJ2-1, the V gene TRBV9; 7 bases fit TRBD2. Germline V gene data show CDR1 as SGDLS and CDR2 as YYNGEE. This CDR3 region has 17 residues. The V and J ends lost 0 bases and 0 bases, in that order; junction bases with no gene match: 6. The CDR3 is CASSVALAASSYNEQFF. CDR3 nucleotides: TGTGCCAGCAGCGTAGCTCTAGCGGCAAGCTCCTACAATGAGCAGTTCTTC. The complete variable domain, with remaining parts taken from reference TRBV9 and TRBJ2-1, reads DSGVTQTPKHLITATGQRVTLRCSPRSGDLSVYWYQQSLDQGLQFLIQYYNGEERAKGNILERFSAQQFPDLHSELNLSSLELGDSALYFCASSVALAASSYNEQFFGPGTRLTVL.

This chain connects TRBV7-2 to TRBJ1-5; D is ambiguous. Germline assignment: CDR1 SGHTA and CDR2 FQGNSA. The germline V and J ends were trimmed by 2 bases and 1 base, with 12 bases remaining between them. The CDR3 has 16 amino acids. The CDR3 DNA follows: TGTGCCAGCAGCTTACTGCAGGCGGGGAGCAATCAGCCCCAGCATTTT. It yields the protein CASSLLQAGSNQPQHF.

This chain uses TRBV4-3 with TRBJ1-5, with unresolved D. Germline V gives CDR1 LGHNA, CDR2 YSLEER. The CDR3 has 18 amino acids. V was pared by 0 bases and J by 4 bases, with 19 bases between. The CDR3 spells CASSQDWGSGRGNQPQHF. The CDR3 DNA sequence: TGCGCCAGCAGCCAAGATTGGGGTTCGGGCCGAGGGAATCAGCCCCAGCATTTT.